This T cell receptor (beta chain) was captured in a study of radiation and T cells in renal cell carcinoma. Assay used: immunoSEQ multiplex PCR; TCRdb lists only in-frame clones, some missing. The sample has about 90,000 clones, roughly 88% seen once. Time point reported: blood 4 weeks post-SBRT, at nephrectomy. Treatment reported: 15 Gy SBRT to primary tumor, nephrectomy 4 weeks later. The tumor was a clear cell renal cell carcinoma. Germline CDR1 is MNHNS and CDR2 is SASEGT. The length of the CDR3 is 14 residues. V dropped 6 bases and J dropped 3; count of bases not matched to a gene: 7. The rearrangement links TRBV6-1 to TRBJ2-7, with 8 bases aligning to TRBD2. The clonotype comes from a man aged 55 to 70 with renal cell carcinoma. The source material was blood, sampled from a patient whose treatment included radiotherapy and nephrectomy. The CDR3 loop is CASSAFGTSYEQYF. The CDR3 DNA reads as TGTGCCAGCAGCGCATTCGGGACTAGCTACGAGCAGTACTTC.